This TCR beta chain was identified in a study of shared clonotypes between healthy human individuals. Profiling relied on immunoSEQ multiplex PCR, and the TCRdb table lists in-frame clones only, not all of them. This table has over 1.5 million clones, 95% to 99% appearing once. The V and J ends lost 4 bases and 2 bases respectively, with 5 bases between them. The CDR3 length is 11 residues. The V gene's germline CDR1 is DFQATT and CDR2 SNEGSKA (reference sequence). Turning to this clone: Other DNA sequences within the sample encode an identical CDR3.

Sequencing was carried out using naive CD4+ T cells sorted from blood. The sample's subset: CD45RA+ positively selected. The TCR comes from a man under 40 in good health. This sequence joins TRBV20-1 and TRBJ1-1; D is ambiguous. CDR3 nucleotides: TGCAGTGCTACAGAAAACACTGAAGCTTTCTTT. Residues: CSATENTEAFF.